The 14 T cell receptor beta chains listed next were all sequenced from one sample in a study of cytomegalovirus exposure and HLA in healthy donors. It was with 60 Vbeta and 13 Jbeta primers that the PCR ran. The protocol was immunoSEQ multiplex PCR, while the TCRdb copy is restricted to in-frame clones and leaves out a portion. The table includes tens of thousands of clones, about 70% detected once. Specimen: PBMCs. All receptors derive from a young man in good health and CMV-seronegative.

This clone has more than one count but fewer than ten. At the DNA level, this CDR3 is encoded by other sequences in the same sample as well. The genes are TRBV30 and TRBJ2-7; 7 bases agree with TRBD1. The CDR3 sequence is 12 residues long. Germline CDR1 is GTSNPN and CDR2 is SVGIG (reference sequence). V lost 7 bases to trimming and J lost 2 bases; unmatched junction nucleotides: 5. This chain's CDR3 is CAYKQGTYEQYF. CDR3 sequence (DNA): TGTGCCTATAAACAGGGGACCTACGAGCAGTACTTC.

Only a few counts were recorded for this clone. CDR3 region: CSVEQGAGGYTF. In DNA form, the CDR3 reads TGCAGCGTGGAACAGGGGGCAGGTGGCTACACCTTC. The chain recombines TRBV29-1 with TRBJ1-2; 9 bases are a match to TRBD1. This CDR3 comprises 12 residues. Unmatched junction bases numbered 6, after V lost 6 bases and J lost 7 bases. Germline V lookup: CDR1 SQVTM, CDR2 ANQGSEA.

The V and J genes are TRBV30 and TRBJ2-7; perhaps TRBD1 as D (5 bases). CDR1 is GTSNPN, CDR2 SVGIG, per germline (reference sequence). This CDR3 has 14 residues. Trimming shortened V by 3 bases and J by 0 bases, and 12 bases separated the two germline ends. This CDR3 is CAWSLGQGSYEQYF. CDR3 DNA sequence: TGTGCCTGGAGCTTAGGTCAGGGCTCCTACGAGCAGTACTTC.

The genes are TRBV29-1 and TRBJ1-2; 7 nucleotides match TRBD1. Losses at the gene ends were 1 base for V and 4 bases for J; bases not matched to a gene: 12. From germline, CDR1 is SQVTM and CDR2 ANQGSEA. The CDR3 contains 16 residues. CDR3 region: CSVEGGQGVFSYGYTF. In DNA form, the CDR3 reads TGCAGCGTTGAAGGGGGGCAGGGGGTGTTCTCCTATGGCTACACCTTC.

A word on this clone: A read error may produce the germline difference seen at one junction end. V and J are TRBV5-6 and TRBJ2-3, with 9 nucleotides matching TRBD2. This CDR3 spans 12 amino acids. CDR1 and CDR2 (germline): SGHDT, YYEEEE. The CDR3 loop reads CASGESGLAPSF. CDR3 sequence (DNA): TGTGCCAGCGGTGAGTCTGGACTAGCGCCGAGTTTT.

The CDR3 loop is CASSQELAGNTGELFF. The CDR3 DNA sequence: TGTGCCAGCAGCCAAGAGCTAGCGGGGAACACCGGGGAGCTGTTTTTT. This chain uses TRBV4-2 with TRBJ2-2, with 8 nucleotides matching TRBD2. Unmatched junction bases numbered 1, after V lost 0 bases and J lost 1 base. Germline V gene lookup returns CDR1 LGHNA and CDR2 YNFKEQ. The CDR3 runs to 16 residues.

The CDR3 here is CASSGLEGRQHEQYF. The CDR3 nucleotides read TGTGCCAGTAGTGGCCTGGAGGGCCGCCAGCACGAGCAGTACTTC. The V and J genes are TRBV19 and TRBJ2-7, with D possibly being TRBD2 (6 bases). V was shortened by 5 bases and J by 5 bases, with 19 bases between the two germline ends. The germline V gene encodes CDR1 LNHDA and CDR2 SQIVND (reference sequence). This CDR3 is 15 amino acids long.

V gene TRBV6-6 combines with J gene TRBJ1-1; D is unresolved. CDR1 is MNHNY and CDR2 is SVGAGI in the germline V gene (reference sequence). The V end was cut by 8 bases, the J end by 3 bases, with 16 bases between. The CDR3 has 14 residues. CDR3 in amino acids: CASGQPRRDTEAFF. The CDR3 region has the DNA TGTGCCAGCGGCCAGCCACGCCGGGACACTGAAGCTTTCTTT.

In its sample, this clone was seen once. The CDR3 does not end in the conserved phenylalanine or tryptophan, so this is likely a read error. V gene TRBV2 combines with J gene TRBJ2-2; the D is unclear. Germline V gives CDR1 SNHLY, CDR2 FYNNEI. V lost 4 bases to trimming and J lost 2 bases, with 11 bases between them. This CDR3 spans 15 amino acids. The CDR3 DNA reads TGTGCCAGCAGTGGGCCTGGCGGTAACACCGGGGAGCTGTTTTCT. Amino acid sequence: CASSGPGGNTGELFS.

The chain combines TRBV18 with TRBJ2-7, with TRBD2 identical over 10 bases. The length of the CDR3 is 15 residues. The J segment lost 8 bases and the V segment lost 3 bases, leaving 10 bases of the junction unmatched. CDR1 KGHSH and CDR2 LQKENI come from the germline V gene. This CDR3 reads CASSPPAGLAYQQYF. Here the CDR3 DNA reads TGTGCCAGCTCACCCCCGGCGGGACTAGCGTACCAGCAGTACTTC.

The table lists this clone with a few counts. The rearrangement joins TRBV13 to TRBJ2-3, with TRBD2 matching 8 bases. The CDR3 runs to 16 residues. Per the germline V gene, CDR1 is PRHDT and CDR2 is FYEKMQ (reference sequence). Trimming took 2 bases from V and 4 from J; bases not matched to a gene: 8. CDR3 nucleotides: TGTGCCAGCAGCTTACTCGCCGGGAGGGGAGCAGATACGCAGTATTTT. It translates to CASSLLAGRGADTQYF.

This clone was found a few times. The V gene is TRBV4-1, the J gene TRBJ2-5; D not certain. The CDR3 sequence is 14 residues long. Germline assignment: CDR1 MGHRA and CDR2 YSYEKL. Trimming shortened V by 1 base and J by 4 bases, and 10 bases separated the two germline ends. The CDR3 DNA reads TGCGCCAGCAGCCAAGGGTCTAGAAGAGAGACCCAGTACTTC. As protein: CASSQGSRRETQYF.

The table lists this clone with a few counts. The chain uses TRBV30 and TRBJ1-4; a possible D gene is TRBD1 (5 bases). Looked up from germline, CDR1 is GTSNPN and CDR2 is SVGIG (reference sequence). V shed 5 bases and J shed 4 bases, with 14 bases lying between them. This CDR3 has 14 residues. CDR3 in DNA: TGTGCCTGGGATGGGGGGACTGGTAATGAAAAACTGTTTTTT. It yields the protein CAWDGGTGNEKLFF.

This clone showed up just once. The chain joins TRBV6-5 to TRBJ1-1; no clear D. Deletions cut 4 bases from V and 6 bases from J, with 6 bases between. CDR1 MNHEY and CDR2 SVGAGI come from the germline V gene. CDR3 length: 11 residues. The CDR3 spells CASSSVAEAFF. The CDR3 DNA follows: TGTGCCAGCAGTTCCGTCGCTGAAGCTTTCTTT.